What follows are 5 T cell receptor beta chains derived from one specimen sequenced in a study of radiation and T cells in renal cell carcinoma. Described time point: blood 4 weeks post-SBRT, at nephrectomy. Treatment indicated: 15 Gy SBRT to primary tumor, nephrectomy 4 weeks later. Sequencing was performed with immunoSEQ multiplex PCR; in TCRdb, only in-frame clones are kept and a portion is missing. The data contain 130,000 to 150,000 clones, approximately 86% of them singletons. The source was blood, collected from a patient whose treatment included radiotherapy and nephrectomy. All receptors come from a woman aged 50 to 60 with renal cell carcinoma.

This chain connects TRBV28 to TRBJ1-1, with TRBD1 matching over 10 bases. CDR1 MDHEN and CDR2 SYDVKM come from the germline V gene. V lost 7 bases to trimming and J lost 3 bases; unmatched junction nucleotides: 11. This CDR3 spans 16 amino acids. CDR3 in amino acids: CASNRDRGTKDTEAFF. The CDR3 bases are TGTGCCAGCAATCGGGACAGGGGAACTAAGGACACTGAAGCTTTCTTT. Full variable domain (outside the CDR3, taken from reference TRBV28 and TRBJ1-1): DVKVTQSSRYLVKRTGEKVFLECVQDMDHENMFWYRQDPGLGLRLIYFSYDVKMKEKGDIPEGYSVSREKKERFSLILESASTNQTSMYLCASNRDRGTKDTEAFFGQGTRLTVV.

V is TRBV11-3 and J is TRBJ2-3; the D gene is possibly TRBD2 (6 bases). This CDR3 is 14 amino acids long. The germline V gene encodes CDR1 SGHNT and CDR2 YENEEA. Trimming removed 5 bases at V and 5 bases at J, with 14 bases between. This chain's CDR3 is CASSQTRVGDTQYF. For the CDR3, the DNA is TGTGCCAGCAGCCAGACTAGGGTCGGAGATACGCAGTATTTT.

V and J are TRBV28 and TRBJ1-2, with D possibly matching TRBD1 (5 bases). V lost 7 bases and J 5 bases, leaving 14 bases between the germline ends. CDR1 and CDR2 (germline): MDHEN, SYDVKM. This CDR3 contains 13 residues. This chain's CDR3 is CASTSLAGYGYTF. The CDR3 region has the DNA TGTGCCAGCACTTCCCTCGCAGGGTATGGCTACACCTTC.

The rearrangement uses TRBV6-1 and TRBJ2-7; 10 bases are a match to TRBD2. Trimming took 6 bases from V and 9 from J; bases not matched to a gene: 5. The CDR3 consists of 12 residues. Germline V gene lookup returns CDR1 MNHNS and CDR2 SASEGT. The CDR3 loop is CASRTSGNGQYF. CDR3 nucleotides: TGTGCCAGCAGAACTAGCGGGAACGGGCAGTACTTC.

V and J are TRBV28 and TRBJ2-5; 9 nucleotides align to TRBD1. The CDR3 extends over 15 amino acids. The J segment lost 2 bases and the V segment lost 2 bases, leaving 3 bases of the junction unmatched. Germline CDR1 and CDR2: MDHEN and SYDVKM. The CDR3 loop reads CASSLAGQGQETQYF. The CDR3 region has the DNA TGTGCCAGCAGTTTAGCGGGACAGGGACAAGAGACCCAGTACTTC. Drawing the rest from reference TRBV28 and TRBJ2-5, the complete variable domain is DVKVTQSSRYLVKRTGEKVFLECVQDMDHENMFWYRQDPGLGLRLIYFSYDVKMKEKGDIPEGYSVSREKKERFSLILESASTNQTSMYLCASSLAGQGQETQYFGPGTRLLVL.